The 8 T cell receptor beta chains reported below all come from one sample, sequenced in a study of OX40 agonist ivuxolimab in advanced cancers. Clones were sequenced by immunoSEQ multiplex PCR, and TCRdb holds only the in-frame ones, with some missing. The sample holds over 50,000 clones, around 90% seen once. The sequencing here drew on CD4+ or CD8+ T cells sorted from blood, taken in a trial of the OX40 agonist ivuxolimab. Every receptor here comes from an adult with an advanced solid tumor such as melanoma, head and neck, liver or kidney cancer.

J is TRBJ2-5 and V is TRBV5-1; D remains ambiguous. Looked up from germline, CDR1 is SGHRS and CDR2 is YFSETQ. This CDR3 spans 15 amino acids. The ends were cut back, 4 bases at V and 0 bases at J, with 13 bases in the middle. The DNA for the CDR3 is TGCGCCAGCAGCCTCAAGGCCCGGGACCAAGAGACCCAGTACTTC. Amino acids: CASSLKARDQETQYF.

The chain couples TRBV11-2 to TRBJ2-3, with D possibly called TRBD1 or TRBD2 (5 bases each). V was cut by 5 bases and J by 2 bases, with 11 bases left in between. Germline values: CDR1 SGHAT, CDR2 FQNNGV. This CDR3 contains 14 residues. DNA for the CDR3: TGTGCCAGCAGCGTCCGGGACCACACAGATACGCAGTATTTT. Translating it yields CASSVRDHTDTQYF.

The gene calls are TRBV19 and TRBJ2-3, with unresolved D. In germline, CDR1 is LNHDA, CDR2 SQIVND (reference sequence). V lost 8 bases to trimming and J lost 6 bases, with 9 bases between them. This CDR3 is built from 11 residues. The CDR3 bases are TGTGCCAGTCGAAATGGGGATACGCAGTATTTT. This encodes CASRNGDTQYF. Looking up the rest from reference TRBV19 and TRBJ2-3 gives the full variable domain: DGGITQSPKYLFRKEGQNVTLSCEQNLNHDAMYWYRQDPGQGLRLIYYSQIVNDFQKGDIAEGYSVSREKKESFPLTVTSAQKNPTAFYLCASRNGDTQYFGPGTRLTVL.

The chain links TRBV28 to TRBJ2-7; D not resolved. The ends were cut back, 5 bases at V and 1 base at J, with 15 bases in the middle. The CDR3 covers 15 residues. The germline CDR1 and CDR2 sequences are MDHEN and SYDVKM. CDR3 sequence reads: CASSPRQDSSYEQYF. The CDR3 DNA is TGTGCCAGCAGTCCCCGTCAAGACTCGTCCTACGAGCAGTACTTC.

J is TRBJ2-7 and V is TRBV7-9, with D hard to call. Germline V gene sequence: CDR1 SEHNR, CDR2 FQNEAQ (reference sequence). The CDR3 runs to 18 residues. V was pared by 1 base and J by 4 bases, with 23 bases between. CDR3 amino acids: CASSLVMGSLWSAYEQYF. As DNA, the CDR3 is TGTGCCAGCAGCTTAGTCATGGGGTCTCTATGGTCGGCATACGAGCAGTACTTC.

V is TRBV25-1 and J is TRBJ1-3; D may be TRBD1 (5 bases). Germline V gene data show CDR1 as MGHDK and CDR2 as SYGVNS. V lost 9 bases and J 3 bases, leaving 12 bases between the germline ends. CDR3 length: 13 residues. As DNA, the CDR3 is TGTGCCAGTTCACAGGTTTTTGGAAACACCATATATTTT. It specifies CASSQVFGNTIYF.

The V gene is TRBV7-2, the J gene TRBJ2-3; no firm D call. The V end was cut by 6 bases, the J end by 3 bases, with 7 bases between. This CDR3 contains 12 residues. Looked up from germline, CDR1 is SGHTA and CDR2 is FQGNSA. In DNA form, the CDR3 reads TGTGCCAGCAGTAGTGTGACAGATACGCAGTATTTT. Protein sequence: CASSSVTDTQYF.

The chain couples TRBV14 to TRBJ2-7; 7 bases fit TRBD2. The CDR3 runs 16 residues. The germline gives CDR1 SGHDN, CDR2 FVKESK. V trimming: 2 bases; J trimming: 2 bases; junction bases outside the gene matches: 9. The CDR3 nucleotides are TGTGCCAGCAGCCAATTGACTAGCAACCCTGCCTACGAGCAGTACTTC. This translates into CASSQLTSNPAYEQYF.